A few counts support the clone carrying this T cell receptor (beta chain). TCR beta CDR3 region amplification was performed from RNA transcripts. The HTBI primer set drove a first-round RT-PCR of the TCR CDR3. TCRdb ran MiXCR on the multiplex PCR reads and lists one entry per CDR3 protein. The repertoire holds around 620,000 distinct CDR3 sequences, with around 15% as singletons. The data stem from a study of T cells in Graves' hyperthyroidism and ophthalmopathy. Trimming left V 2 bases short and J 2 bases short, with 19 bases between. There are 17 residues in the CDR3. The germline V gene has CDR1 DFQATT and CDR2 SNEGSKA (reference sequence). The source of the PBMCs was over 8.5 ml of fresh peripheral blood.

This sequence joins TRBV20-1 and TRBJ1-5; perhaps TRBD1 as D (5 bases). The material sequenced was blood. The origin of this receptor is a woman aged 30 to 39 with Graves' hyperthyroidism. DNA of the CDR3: TGCAGTGCTAGATCATTCGCGGGGGATATGCGCAATCAGCCCCAGCATTTT. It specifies CSARSFAGDMRNQPQHF.